This paragraph covers one TCR beta chain sequence. Its antigen is unknown. Primers: 60 Vbeta forward and 13 Jbeta reverse. Libraries were prepared by immunoSEQ multiplex PCR; TCRdb keeps only in-frame clonotypes and omits some of them. Here the sample spans roughly 140,000 clones, 79% being singletons. The data stem from a study of cytomegalovirus exposure and HLA in healthy donors. Study-level results: Cytomegalovirus status was reportedly diagnosed by the classifier with high specificity and sensitivity.

The CDR3 totals 15 residues. Germline V CDR1 and CDR2: LNHDA, SQIVND (reference sequence). Unmatched junction bases numbered 5, after V lost 5 bases and J lost 3 bases. This receptor was taken from a man aged 50-59 years in good health and CMV-seropositive. Sequenced input: PBMCs. This chain links TRBV19 with TRBJ2-3, with 10 bases aligning to TRBD1. In DNA, the CDR3 is TGTGCCAGTAGTCCCCGGGACAGGGGTACAGATACGCAGTATTTT. This encodes CASSPRDRGTDTQYF.